Included here is one T cell receptor (beta chain) sequence, with context. The table lists this clonotype with many counts. Its cognate antigen has yet to be identified. Per-nucleotide qualities are absent, and no much larger clonotype sits a single base away. The sample comes from a study of Graves' ophthalmopathy and Graves' hyperthyroidism listed by TCRdb under 2018. Regarding the complete study: Hyperthyroidism was defined as stable when no progression to ophthalmopathy occurred within 18 months of follow-up. TCR beta repertoire signatures were used to distinguish Graves' ophthalmopathy from Graves' hyperthyroidism and to predict progression to ophthalmopathy. In total, 120 to 150 blood samples were TCR-sequenced: around 42 ophthalmopathy, under 80 hyperthyroidism and some 17 hyperthyroidism-to-ophthalmopathy patients. To explore V-J signatures distinguishing ophthalmopathy from hyperthyroidism, a discovery set of about a hundred patients (roughly 44 ophthalmopathy, about 57 stable hyperthyroidism) was enrolled. The independent validation cohort included approximately 19 hyperthyroidism patients plus 17 patients who later progressed from hyperthyroidism to ophthalmopathy. In about six hyperthyroidism patients, the T-cell repertoires found in thyroid tissue were compared with those found in blood. After sampling, hyperthyroidism patients received methimazole starting at 30 mg daily, and ophthalmopathy patients received high-dose intravenous methylprednisolone. Summary of the overall study and its limitations: Sample size was not predetermined statistically, and investigators were not blinded to group allocation. In cross-validation, the 13-signature model distinguished ophthalmopathy from stable hyperthyroidism with around 90% sensitivity and 81.08% specificity, while in the test set the corresponding values were around 79% and 71%. In validation, the model predicted ophthalmopathy progression with over 60% sensitivity and 72.22% specificity; approximately 12 predicted patients were CT-confirmed with GO in a median of around 6 months. Most of the expanded thyroid clonotypes with a frequency above 0.001 were also detected in blood, and it was suggested that the thyroid immune response may be reflected by blood repertoires.

Patients with hyperthyroidism were aged 18 to 65 years, had been newly diagnosed, and had a disease duration of less than 2 months. Anyone with other autoimmune diseases, uncontrolled infections, pregnancy or lactation was excluded from the study. Diagnosis relied on clinical symptoms, serum thyroxine, TRAb, thyroid ultrasound and orbital computed tomography. Total RNA was extracted using Trizol reagent, and RNA quality was checked on an Agilent 2100 Bioanalyzer. TCR beta CDR3 regions were amplified from RNA transcripts for repertoire sequencing. A first-round RT-PCR used HTBI primers with the Qiagen OneStep RT-PCR kit, followed by a second-round multiplex PCR, size selection and purification. Libraries were sequenced on an Illumina HiSeq2000 using paired-end 100 bp reads. The authors processed their data as follows. Reads were processed with SOAPnuke, discarding reads with adapters, uncalled bases, mean Phred below 15, or no exact constant-primer or identifier match. COPE v1.2.5 was used to merge the high-quality paired reads. Clonotypes were defined as unique nucleotide sequences and were aligned to IMGT TRB V, D and J references using MiTCR v1.1. Analysis was restricted to V-J combinations with a frequency above 0.0001, which covered 98% to 99.2% of repertoires. For each V-J combination, a TCR clonal expansion and chaos score was defined as F50 clonal expansion divided by the chaos observed in the TCRdist matrix. Welch's t-statistics and random forest were used to narrow the features down to 13 V-J combinations, which were then fed into a naive Bayes classifier. Thyroid-blood repertoire similarity was quantified with the Morisita-Horn index. Starting from the raw public reads, TCRdb applied fastp trimming at Q25, assembled clones with MiXCR and retained in-frame beta chains. Each CDR3 protein appears once, grouped with its most common genes and DNA. Here the V and J calls rest on TCRdb's processing, not on the authors' analysis. Recorded for this sample are about 500,000 distinct CDR3 sequences; less than 45% of them occurred a single time. The ten biggest clones cover around 4.6% of the sample.

The CDR3 runs 14 amino acids, cysteine and phenylalanine included. Only the CDR3 portion is preserved as DNA: 42 bases, with reading frame beginning at the first base. The trim is 5 bases for V and 1 base for J, with a gap of 11 bases between the germline ends. The germline V gene encodes CDR1 MGHRA and CDR2 YSYEKL. This sequence was found in an adult man with Graves' hyperthyroidism. Recombination joined TRBV4-1 with TRBJ1-1, with TRBD1 as a weak D call on 5 bases. The specimen was peripheral blood or thyroid tissue (not recorded which). The DNA reads TGCGCCAGCAGCGTTCCGACAGAGAACACTGAAGCTTTCTTT. It translates as CASSVPTENTEAFF.